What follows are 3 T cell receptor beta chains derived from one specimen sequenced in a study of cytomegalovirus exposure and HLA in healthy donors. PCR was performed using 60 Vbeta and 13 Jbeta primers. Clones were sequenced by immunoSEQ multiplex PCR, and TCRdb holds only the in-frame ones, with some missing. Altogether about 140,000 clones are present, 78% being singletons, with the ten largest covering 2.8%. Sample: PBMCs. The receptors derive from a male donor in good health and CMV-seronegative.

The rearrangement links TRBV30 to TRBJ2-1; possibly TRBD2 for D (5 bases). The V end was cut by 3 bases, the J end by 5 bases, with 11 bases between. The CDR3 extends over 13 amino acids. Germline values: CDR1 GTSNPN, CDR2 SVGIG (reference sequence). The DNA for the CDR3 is TGTGCCTGGAGGATCAGCGGAGACAATGAGCAGTTCTTC. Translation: CAWRISGDNEQFF.

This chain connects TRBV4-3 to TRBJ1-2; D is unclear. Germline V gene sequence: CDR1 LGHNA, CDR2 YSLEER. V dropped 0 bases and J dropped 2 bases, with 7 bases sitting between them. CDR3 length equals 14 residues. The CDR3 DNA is TGCGCCAGCAGCCAAGATCTAGTGAACTATGGCTACACCTTC. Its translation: CASSQDLVNYGYTF.

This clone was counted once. In nucleotides, the CDR3 is TGCGCCAGCAGCCAAGTCCGGGTCTCACCCCTCCACTTT. Translation: CASSQVRVSPLHF. V usage is TRBV4-1 and J usage is TRBJ1-6; D remains unclear. Per the germline V gene, CDR1 is MGHRA and CDR2 is YSYEKL. CDR3 size: 13 residues. Trimming took off 1 base at V and 10 bases at J, with 8 bases between the two ends.